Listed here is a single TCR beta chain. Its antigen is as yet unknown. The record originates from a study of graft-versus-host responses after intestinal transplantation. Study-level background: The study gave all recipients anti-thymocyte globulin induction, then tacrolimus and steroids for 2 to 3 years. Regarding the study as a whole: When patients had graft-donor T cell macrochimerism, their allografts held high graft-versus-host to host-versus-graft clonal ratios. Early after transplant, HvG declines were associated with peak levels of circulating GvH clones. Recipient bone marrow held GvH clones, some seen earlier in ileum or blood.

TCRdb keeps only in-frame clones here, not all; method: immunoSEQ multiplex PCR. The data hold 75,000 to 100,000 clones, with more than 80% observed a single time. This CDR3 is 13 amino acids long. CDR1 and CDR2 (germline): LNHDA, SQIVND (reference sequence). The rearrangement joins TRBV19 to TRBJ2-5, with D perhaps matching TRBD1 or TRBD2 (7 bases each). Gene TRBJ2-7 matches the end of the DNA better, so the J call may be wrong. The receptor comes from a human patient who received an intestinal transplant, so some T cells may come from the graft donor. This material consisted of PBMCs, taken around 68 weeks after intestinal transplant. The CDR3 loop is CASQGGGNYEQYF. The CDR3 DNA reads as TGTGCCAGCCAGGGGGGAGGGAACTACGAGCAGTACTTC.